This TCR beta chain was sequenced during a study of control samples from healthy donors and cancer patients. Germline loops: CDR1 LNHDA, CDR2 SQIVND (reference sequence). This CDR3 has 15 amino acids. The V segment lost 7 bases and the J segment 7 bases; nucleotides outside the gene matches: 10. Some clones are missing from TCRdb's copy, which holds only in-frame ones; the method was immunoSEQ multiplex PCR. The table records about 410,000 clones, about nine tenths of them present only once. Sequencing input: PBMCs. The TCR was taken from a man aged 40-49 years with head and neck cancer. The chain is built from TRBV19 and TRBJ2-1; TRBD2 matches at 10 bases. CDR3 protein: CASTLTSGNGNEQFF. The CDR3 region has the DNA TGTGCCAGTACCTTAACTAGCGGGAATGGAAATGAGCAGTTCTTC.